Included here is one TCR beta chain sequence, with context. The CDR3 has 13 amino acids. The germline gives CDR1 ENHRY, CDR2 SYGVKD. The V segment lost 8 bases and the J segment 2 bases; nucleotides outside the gene matches: 5. The data belong to a study of blood T cell repertoires in COVID-19. The protocol was immunoSEQ multiplex PCR, while the TCRdb copy is restricted to in-frame clones and leaves out a portion. Among approximately 210,000 clones, 83% were seen once, and the ten largest hold about 2.5%. The sample taken for sequencing was peripheral blood. The gene calls are TRBV10-3 and TRBJ1-2; 7 nucleotides match TRBD1. This TCR was sampled from a woman between 35 and 50 years old with active or convalescent COVID-19. The CDR3, as DNA: TGTGCCATCGCGAACAGGGGCAACTATGGCTACACCTTC. The encoded protein is CAIANRGNYGYTF.